This T cell receptor beta chain is from a study of blood T cell repertoires in COVID-19. J lost 5 bases, V lost 6 bases, and 4 bases had no gene match. CDR3 length equals 15 residues. The germline CDR1 and CDR2 sequences are SGHRS and YFSETQ. Clones were read by immunoSEQ multiplex PCR, and TCRdb kept only the in-frame ones, dropping some. The sample contains 150,000 to 200,000 clones, roughly four fifths of which appear only once. The origin of this receptor is a man in his fifties or sixties with active or convalescent COVID-19. What was sequenced was peripheral blood. The genes are TRBV5-1 and TRBJ2-2, with 13 bases fitting TRBD2. This CDR3 is CASTELAGGTGELFF. The CDR3 DNA reads as TGCGCCAGCACCGAACTAGCGGGAGGGACCGGGGAGCTGTTTTTT.